What follows is one T cell receptor beta chain and its context. Trimming stripped 8 bases from V and 4 bases from J, with 9 bases between. CDR3 length equals 12 residues. This entry is derived from a study of T-cell reconstitution after alpha-beta-depleted transplantation in children. The TCRbeta library incorporated unique molecular identifiers. From the PCR reads, TCRdb called clonotypes with MiXCR, one entry per CDR3 protein. Of around 800,000 distinct CDR3 sequences in the sample, 16% were seen once. J is TRBJ1-5 and V is TRBV12-3 or TRBV12-4; D uncertain. The input for sequencing was PBMCs, mostly from graft donor cells, taken 360 days after TCRalphabeta/CD19-depleted stem cell transplant. The clonotype originates from a male patient younger than 18 who had a stem cell transplant for acute lymphoblastic leukemia, so the T cells may come from the graft donor. Here the CDR3 reads CASGLTNQPQHF. In DNA, the CDR3 is TGTGCCAGCGGACTTACGAATCAGCCCCAGCATTTT.